These T cell receptor beta chains were read from a single sample in a study of T cells after yellow fever vaccination. TCRdb itself ran the 5' RACE reads through MiXCR, one entry per CDR3 protein. The sample carries about 150,000 distinct CDR3 sequences, less than 8.5% recorded once. Material: CD4+ T cells sorted from PBMCs, obtained 10 days after the yellow fever booster vaccination. These receptor sequences come from a man under 40 who received the YFV17D yellow fever vaccine. CDR3s include the opening cysteine and the closing phenylalanine or tryptophan.

J: TRBJ2-1; V: TRBV12-3/TRBV12-4; CDR3: CASSPTSGSYNEQFF
J: TRBJ1-1; V: TRBV6-5; CDR3: CASSYRQNTEAFF
J: TRBJ2-2; V: TRBV20-1; CDR3: CSARDGDYTGELFF
J: TRBJ1-6; V: TRBV7-2; CDR3: CASSLVGTLLHF
J: TRBJ2-1; V: TRBV5-1; CDR3: CASSLAQGIYNEQFF
J: TRBJ2-1; V: TRBV5-1; CDR3: CASSSASGRAHNEQFF
J: TRBJ2-2; V: TRBV12-3/TRBV12-4; CDR3: CASSLFVSEFRAGELFF
J: TRBJ2-7; V: TRBV2; CDR3: CASSEQYYEQYF
J: TRBJ2-5; V: TRBV12-3/TRBV12-4; CDR3: CASGVRKETQYF
J: TRBJ2-1; V: TRBV5-4; CDR3: CASSLDRTSGVDEQFF
J: TRBJ2-3; V: TRBV6-1; CDR3: CASDLPGEGDGSTDTQYF
J: TRBJ2-2; V: TRBV12-3/TRBV12-4; CDR3: CASRQGAGELFF
J: TRBJ1-6; V: TRBV4-3; CDR3: CASSQVRTNSPLHF
J: TRBJ1-1; V: TRBV12-3/TRBV12-4; CDR3: CASSPPRTGGNTEAFF
J: TRBJ1-4; V: TRBV6-5; CDR3: CASSYGGLREKLFF
J: TRBJ2-3; V: TRBV29-1; CDR3: CSVRKGGPRTDTQYF
J: TRBJ2-1; V: TRBV20-1; CDR3: CSASRSFSGSSDEQFF
J: TRBJ2-5; V: TRBV18; CDR3: CASSPDPHGGAQYF
J: TRBJ2-1; V: TRBV15; CDR3: CATSRVQVAYNEQFF
J: TRBJ1-1; V: TRBV6-5; CDR3: CASRSGGVTEAFF
J: TRBJ2-1; V: TRBV20-1; CDR3: CSASSRDRPNEQFF
J: TRBJ2-5; V: TRBV20-1; CDR3: CSGSPGHIQETQYF
J: TRBJ1-5; V: TRBV3-1; CDR3: CASSKPIEGSNQPQHF
J: TRBJ1-1; V: TRBV12-3/TRBV12-4; CDR3: CASSRDRSTEAFF
J: TRBJ2-7; V: TRBV6-2/TRBV6-3; CDR3: CASSNSAYEQYF
J: TRBJ2-1; V: TRBV19; CDR3: CASRWGGGSGNYNEQFF
J: TRBJ2-3; V: TRBV7-2; CDR3: CASSFRAGELRDTQYF
J: TRBJ1-6; V: TRBV7-9; CDR3: CASSPQLGQGNSPLHF
J: TRBJ1-1; V: TRBV3-1; CDR3: CASSQDRQGEAFF